Listed below are T cell receptor beta chains from one sample, sequenced in a study of shared clonotypes between healthy human individuals. The method was immunoSEQ multiplex PCR; TCRdb's version includes in-frame clones alone and lacks a portion of them. This sample yields 450,000 or so clones, of which roughly four fifths are seen a single time; more than 10% belongs to the top ten. Sequenced sample: PBMCs. These receptors all stem from a woman in her thirties or forties in good health. Some clones in this sample may be carry-over from other donors' samples. Each CDR3 is given with its conserved first and last residue. Part of the rows lack a size; the others show once, few, many or a class for expanded clones.

-	TRBJ2-7	TRBV7-2	CASSLENGMREQYF
-	TRBJ2-3	TRBV2	CASRGGTTESTQYF
few	TRBJ2-1	TRBV15	CATSRPIAGGYEQFF
many	TRBJ2-7	TRBV14	CASSQDLASERYEQYF
-	TRBJ2-5	TRBV2	CASSELARAQETQYF
once	TRBJ1-1	TRBV18	CASSPNSWGEAFF
-	TRBJ2-2	TRBV15	CATSRELVRTGELFF
-	TRBJ2-3	TRBV6-6	CASSRLGVGADTQYF
-	TRBJ2-3	TRBV5-1	CASSFQGAPDTQYF
-	-	TRBV5-1	CASSKTSGSTEQYF
many	TRBJ2-7	TRBV2	CASSEQGYEQYF
-	TRBJ1-1	TRBV29-1	CSVPLGARNTEAFF
-	TRBJ1-1	TRBV18	CASSPPRGLNTEAFF
-	TRBJ2-3	TRBV30	CAWSVWRGTDTQYF
-	TRBJ2-1	TRBV6-4	CASSAQGDNEQFF
many	TRBJ2-2	TRBV28	CANLDSDTGELFF
-	TRBJ2-1	TRBV2	CASSDSGRDSSYNEQFF
many	TRBJ2-2	TRBV21-1	CASSNRASGAPGELFF
-	TRBJ2-1	TRBV28	CASSPPQTVRWNNEQFF
once	TRBJ1-1	TRBV19	CASKLQGTSTEAFF
-	TRBJ2-3	TRBV5-5	CASSFTGTGTDTQYF
once	TRBJ2-7	TRBV10-3	CAIKPGTSGNYEQYF
-	TRBJ1-2	TRBV28	CASSLVQSNLRYTF
-	TRBJ2-3	TRBV28	CATTMGDTQYF
-	TRBJ1-1	TRBV5-1	CASSLGGRTNTEAFF
many	TRBJ2-7	TRBV28	CASSLWGYEQYF
many	TRBJ1-4	TRBV19	CASSMSRADEKLFF
-	TRBJ2-7	TRBV7-2	CASSLTTPGQVAYEQYF
-	TRBJ1-5	TRBV28	CASSLGGVRDQPRHF
-	TRBJ1-2	TRBV7-3	CASSPTGTGTATF
-	TRBJ2-4	TRBV10-1	CASSVDAKNIQYF
-	TRBJ2-1	TRBV7-2	CASSFDSGRVEQFF
few	TRBJ2-3	TRBV7-7	CASSPAGGPTDTQYF
few	TRBJ2-3	TRBV2	CASSGLASTDTQYF
-	TRBJ2-7	TRBV28	CASSLQGPTYEQYF
once	TRBJ2-2	TRBV4-2	CASSQETSGRAGELFF
-	TRBJ2-7	TRBV5-6	CASSLGGRAPREQYF
few	TRBJ2-2	TRBV2	CASRSQGSTGELFF
few	TRBJ2-2	TRBV4-1	CASSRLQGSTTGELFF
-	TRBJ1-5	TRBV6-6	CASRGLEGSNQPQHF
-	TRBJ2-7	TRBV11-2	CASSLARDTSGEQYF